This record concerns one TCR beta chain sequence. The data derive from a study of blood T cell repertoires in COVID-19. Study overall: The United States, Italy and Spain were the sources of the acute and convalescent COVID-19 samples.

In the original analysis: For nucleated cells, counts were estimated from reference gene primer amplification. Repertoires were generated with immunoSEQ multiplex PCR, while TCRdb's copy carries only in-frame clones and drops some. Clonal size and the V and J genes are those of that table, whereas D and trimming came from the DNA. Here the sample spans 150,000 to 200,000 clones, about 89% being singletons. The age range of participants was about 18 to 100 years, with residence in 20 to 25 US areas. Clinical history as reported by participants underpinned cohort assignment. CDR3 length: 14 amino acids. V lost 5 bases and J 4 bases, leaving 12 bases between the germline ends. Germline CDR1 and CDR2: SNHLY and FYNNEI.

The specimen sequenced was PBMCs or T cells enriched from blood (not recorded which). V and J are TRBV2 and TRBJ1-5; perhaps TRBD1 as D (5 bases). This receptor was obtained from a woman between 18 and 29 years old who had recovered from COVID-19. Here the CDR3 DNA reads TGTGCCAGCAGTTCCGAGACAGAAAATCAGCCCCAGCATTTT. Amino acids: CASSSETENQPQHF.